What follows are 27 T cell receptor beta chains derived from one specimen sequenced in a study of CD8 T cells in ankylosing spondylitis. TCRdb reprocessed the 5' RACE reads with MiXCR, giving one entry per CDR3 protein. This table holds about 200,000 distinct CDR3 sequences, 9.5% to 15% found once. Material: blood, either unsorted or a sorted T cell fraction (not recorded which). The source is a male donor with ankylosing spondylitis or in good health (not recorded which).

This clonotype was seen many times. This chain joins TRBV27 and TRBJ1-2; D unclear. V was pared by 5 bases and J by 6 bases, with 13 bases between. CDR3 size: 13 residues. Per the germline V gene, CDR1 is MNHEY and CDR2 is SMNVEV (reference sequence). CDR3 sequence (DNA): TGTGCCAGCAGTGACACGATCAGGAATGGCTACACCTTC. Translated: CASSDTIRNGYTF.

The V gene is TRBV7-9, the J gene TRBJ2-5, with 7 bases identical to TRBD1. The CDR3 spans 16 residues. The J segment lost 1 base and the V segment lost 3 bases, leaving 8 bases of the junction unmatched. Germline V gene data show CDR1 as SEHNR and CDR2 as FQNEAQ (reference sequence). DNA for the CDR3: TGTGCCAGCAGCTTTGGACAGGTCCAAACCCAAGAGACCCAGTACTTC. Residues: CASSFGQVQTQETQYF.

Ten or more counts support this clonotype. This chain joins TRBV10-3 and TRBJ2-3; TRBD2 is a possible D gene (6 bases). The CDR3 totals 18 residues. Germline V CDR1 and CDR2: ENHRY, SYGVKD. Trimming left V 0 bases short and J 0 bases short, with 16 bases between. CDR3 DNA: TGTGCCATCAGTGAGTCGGCCCGGGACTTCCTAAGCACAGATACGCAGTATTTT. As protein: CAISESARDFLSTDTQYF.

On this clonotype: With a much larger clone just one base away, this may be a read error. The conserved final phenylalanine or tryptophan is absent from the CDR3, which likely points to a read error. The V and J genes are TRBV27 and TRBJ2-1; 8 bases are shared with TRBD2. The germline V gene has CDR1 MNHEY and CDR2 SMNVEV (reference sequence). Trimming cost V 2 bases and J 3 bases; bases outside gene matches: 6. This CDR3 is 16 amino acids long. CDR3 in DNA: TGTGCCAGCAGTTTACAGTCGGGAGGGGTCTACAATGAGCAGTTCCTC. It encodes CASSLQSGGVYNEQFL.

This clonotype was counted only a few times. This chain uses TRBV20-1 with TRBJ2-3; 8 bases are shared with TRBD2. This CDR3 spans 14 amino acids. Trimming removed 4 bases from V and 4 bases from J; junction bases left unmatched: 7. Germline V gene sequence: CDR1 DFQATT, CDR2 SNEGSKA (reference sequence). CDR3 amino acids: CSATPGLEADTQYF. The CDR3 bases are TGCAGTGCTACTCCGGGACTAGAAGCAGATACGCAGTATTTT.

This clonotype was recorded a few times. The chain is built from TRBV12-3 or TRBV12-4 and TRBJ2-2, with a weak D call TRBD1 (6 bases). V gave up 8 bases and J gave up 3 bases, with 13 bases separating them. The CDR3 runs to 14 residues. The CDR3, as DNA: TGTGCCAGCCTCAGGGGCTCAGACACCGGGGAGCTGTTTTTT. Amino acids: CASLRGSDTGELFF.

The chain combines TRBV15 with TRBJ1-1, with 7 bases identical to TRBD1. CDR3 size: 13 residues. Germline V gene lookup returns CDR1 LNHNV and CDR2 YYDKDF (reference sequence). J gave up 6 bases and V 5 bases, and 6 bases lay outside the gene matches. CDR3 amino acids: CATSRDRIPEAFF. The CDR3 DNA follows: TGTGCCACCAGCCGGGACAGAATACCTGAAGCTTTCTTT.

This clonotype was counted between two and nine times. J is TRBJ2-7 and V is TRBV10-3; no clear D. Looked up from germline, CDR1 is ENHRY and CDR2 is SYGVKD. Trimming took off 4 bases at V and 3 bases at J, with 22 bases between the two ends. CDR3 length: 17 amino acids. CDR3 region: CAISVSEGEPSFYEQYF. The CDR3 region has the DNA TGTGCCATCAGTGTCTCTGAAGGAGAGCCCTCCTTCTACGAGCAGTACTTC.

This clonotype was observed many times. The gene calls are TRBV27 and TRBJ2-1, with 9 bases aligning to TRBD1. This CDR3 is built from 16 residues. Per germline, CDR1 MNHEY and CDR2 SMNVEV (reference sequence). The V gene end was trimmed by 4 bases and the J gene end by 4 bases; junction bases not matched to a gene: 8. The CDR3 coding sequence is TGTGCCAGCAGTTCCCCCCGGACAGGGGCGTACAATGAGCAGTTCTTC. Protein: CASSSPRTGAYNEQFF.

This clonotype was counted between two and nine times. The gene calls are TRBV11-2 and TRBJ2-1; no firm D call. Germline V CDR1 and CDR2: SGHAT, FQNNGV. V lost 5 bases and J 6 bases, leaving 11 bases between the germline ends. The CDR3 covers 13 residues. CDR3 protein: CASSLFRSNEQFF. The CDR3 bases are TGTGCCAGCAGCCTATTCCGTAGCAATGAGCAGTTCTTC.

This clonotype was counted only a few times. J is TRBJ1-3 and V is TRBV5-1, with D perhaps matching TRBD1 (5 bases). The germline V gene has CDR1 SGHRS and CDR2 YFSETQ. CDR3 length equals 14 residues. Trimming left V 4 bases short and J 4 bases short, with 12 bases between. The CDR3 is CASSRGGRGNTIYF. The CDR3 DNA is TGCGCCAGCAGCCGGGGGGGACGAGGAAACACCATATATTTT.

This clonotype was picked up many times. CDR3 in amino acids: CASSLGTGQYF. In DNA form, the CDR3 reads TGTGCCAGCAGTTTGGGGACAGGGCAGTACTTC. V and J are TRBV12-3 or TRBV12-4 and TRBJ2-7, with TRBD1 matching 8 bases. With 3 bases clipped from V and 9 bases from J, the junction kept 1 base outside the gene matches. CDR3 length: 11 residues.

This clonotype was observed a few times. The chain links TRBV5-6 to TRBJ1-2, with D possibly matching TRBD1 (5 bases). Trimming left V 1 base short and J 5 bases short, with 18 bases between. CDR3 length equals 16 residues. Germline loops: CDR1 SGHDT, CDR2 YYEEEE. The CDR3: CASSLRGTTPLYGYTF. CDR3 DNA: TGTGCCAGCAGCTTGAGGGGAACCACCCCTTTATATGGCTACACCTTC.

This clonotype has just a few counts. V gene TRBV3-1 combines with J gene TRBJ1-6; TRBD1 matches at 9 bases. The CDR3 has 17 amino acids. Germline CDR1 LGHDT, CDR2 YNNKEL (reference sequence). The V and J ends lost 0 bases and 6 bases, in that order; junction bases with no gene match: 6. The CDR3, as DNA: TGTGCCAGCAGCCAAGATGGAGGACAGGGGCGTAATTCACCCCTCCACTTT. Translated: CASSQDGGQGRNSPLHF.

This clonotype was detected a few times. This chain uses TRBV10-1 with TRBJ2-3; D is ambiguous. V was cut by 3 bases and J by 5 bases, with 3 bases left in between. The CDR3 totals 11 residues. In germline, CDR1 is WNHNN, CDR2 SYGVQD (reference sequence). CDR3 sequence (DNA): TGCGCCAGCAGTGATGGAGATACGCAGTATTTT. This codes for CASSDGDTQYF.

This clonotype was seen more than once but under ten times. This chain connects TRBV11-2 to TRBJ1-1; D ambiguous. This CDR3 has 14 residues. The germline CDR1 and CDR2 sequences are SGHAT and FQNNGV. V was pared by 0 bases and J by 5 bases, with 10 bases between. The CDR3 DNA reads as TGTGCCAGCAGCTTAGAAGGTACGTGGACTGAAGCTTTCTTT. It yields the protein CASSLEGTWTEAFF.

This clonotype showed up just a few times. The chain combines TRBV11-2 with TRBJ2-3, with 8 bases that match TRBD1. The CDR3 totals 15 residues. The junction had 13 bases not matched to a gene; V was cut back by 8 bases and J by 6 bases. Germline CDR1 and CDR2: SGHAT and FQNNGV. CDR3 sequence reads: CASLPEAGGRDTQYF. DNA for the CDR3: TGTGCCAGCCTCCCCGAGGCAGGGGGCCGGGATACGCAGTATTTT.

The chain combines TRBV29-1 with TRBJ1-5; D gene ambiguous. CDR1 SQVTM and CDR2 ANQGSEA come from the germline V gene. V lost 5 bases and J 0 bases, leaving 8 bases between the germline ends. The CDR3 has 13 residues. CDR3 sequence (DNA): TGCAGCGTTTGTGACGGTAGCAATCAGCCCCAGCATTTT. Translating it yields CSVCDGSNQPQHF. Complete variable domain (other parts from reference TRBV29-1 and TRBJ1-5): SAVISQKPSRDICQRGTSLTIQCQVDSQVTMMFWYRQQPGQSLTLIATANQGSEATYESGFVIDKFPISRPNLTFSTLTVSNMSPEDSSIYLCSVCDGSNQPQHFGDGTRLSIL.

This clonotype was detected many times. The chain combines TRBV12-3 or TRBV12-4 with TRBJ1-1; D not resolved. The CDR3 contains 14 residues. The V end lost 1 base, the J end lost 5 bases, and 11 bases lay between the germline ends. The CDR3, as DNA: TGTGCCAGCAGTTTAGGAGAGGCGCGGACTGAAGCTTTCTTT. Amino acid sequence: CASSLGEARTEAFF.

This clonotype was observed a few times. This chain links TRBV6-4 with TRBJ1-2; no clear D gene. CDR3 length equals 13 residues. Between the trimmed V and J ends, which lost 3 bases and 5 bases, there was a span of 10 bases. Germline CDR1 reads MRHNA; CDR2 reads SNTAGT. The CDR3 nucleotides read TGTGCCAGCAGTGAAGGATATGCATATGGCTACACCTTC. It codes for CASSEGYAYGYTF.

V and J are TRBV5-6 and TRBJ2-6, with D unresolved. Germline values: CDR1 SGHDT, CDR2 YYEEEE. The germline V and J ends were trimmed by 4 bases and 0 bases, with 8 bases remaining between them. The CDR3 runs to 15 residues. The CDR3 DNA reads TGTGCCAGCAGCCTCGACTTCTCTGGGGCCAACGTCCTGACTTTC. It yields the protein CASSLDFSGANVLTF.

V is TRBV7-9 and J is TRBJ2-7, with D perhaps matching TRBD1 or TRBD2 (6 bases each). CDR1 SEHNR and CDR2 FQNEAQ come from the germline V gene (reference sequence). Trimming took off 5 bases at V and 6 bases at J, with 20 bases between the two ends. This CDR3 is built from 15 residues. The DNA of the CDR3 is TGTGCCAGCAGCGATTCCGGGACGGGGGCTCGCGAGCAGTACTTC. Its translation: CASSDSGTGAREQYF.

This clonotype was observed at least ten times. CDR3 sequence: CSVKNILGRADTGELFF. Here the CDR3 DNA reads TGCAGCGTCAAAAACATCTTGGGCAGGGCGGACACCGGGGAGCTGTTTTTT. V is TRBV29-1 and J is TRBJ2-2; D possibly corresponds to TRBD1 (5 bases). Germline assignment: CDR1 SQVTM and CDR2 ANQGSEA. Trimming stripped 6 bases from V and 3 bases from J, with 23 bases between. This CDR3 has 17 amino acids.

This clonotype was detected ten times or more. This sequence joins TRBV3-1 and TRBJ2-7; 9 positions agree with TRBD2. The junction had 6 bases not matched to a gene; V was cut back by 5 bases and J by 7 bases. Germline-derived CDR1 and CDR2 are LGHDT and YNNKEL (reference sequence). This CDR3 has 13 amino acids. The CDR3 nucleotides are TGTGCCAGCAGCTTCGGGACTAGCTCGGAGCAGTACTTC. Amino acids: CASSFGTSSEQYF.

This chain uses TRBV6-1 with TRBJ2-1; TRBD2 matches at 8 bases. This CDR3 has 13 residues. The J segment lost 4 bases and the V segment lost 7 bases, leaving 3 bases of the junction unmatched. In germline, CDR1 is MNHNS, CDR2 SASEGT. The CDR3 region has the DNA TGTGCCAGCAACCGGGAGGGGTACAATGAGCAGTTCTTC. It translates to CASNREGYNEQFF.

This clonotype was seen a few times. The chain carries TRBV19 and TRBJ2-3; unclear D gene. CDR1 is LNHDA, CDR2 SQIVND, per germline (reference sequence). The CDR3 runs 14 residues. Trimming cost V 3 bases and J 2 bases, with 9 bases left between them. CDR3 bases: TGTGCCAGTAGTATCGCCTCCCTCACAGATACGCAGTATTTT. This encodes CASSIASLTDTQYF.

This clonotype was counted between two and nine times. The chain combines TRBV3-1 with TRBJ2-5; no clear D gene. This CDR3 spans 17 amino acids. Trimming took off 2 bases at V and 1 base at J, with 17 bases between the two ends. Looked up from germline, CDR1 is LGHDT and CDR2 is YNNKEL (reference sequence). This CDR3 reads CASSQPTVRGFQETQYF. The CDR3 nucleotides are TGTGCCAGCAGCCAACCAACGGTCCGTGGTTTCCAAGAGACCCAGTACTTC.